This T cell receptor beta chain was found in a study of CD8 T cells in ankylosing spondylitis. Study-wide findings and caveats: With a CD8+ phenotype, disease-linked clones were relatively rare in peripheral blood. A subset of motif variants has previously been described in the synovial fluid and blood of reactive arthritis.

About this clonotype: Its target is unknown.

One entry per CDR3 protein results from TCRdb running MiXCR on the 5' RACE reads. This sample has 150,000 to 200,000 distinct CDR3 sequences, with approximately 16% found just once. The clonotype comes from a male donor with ankylosing spondylitis or in good health (not recorded which). Input material: blood, either unsorted or a sorted T cell fraction (not recorded which).

The CDR3 DNA reads as TGTGCCAGCTCACGGACAGGAGAAAACACCGGGGAGCTGTTTTTT. Residues: CASSRTGENTGELFF. This sequence joins TRBV18 and TRBJ2-2, with TRBD1 matching 7 bases. The V gene end was trimmed by 4 bases and the J gene end by 2 bases; junction bases not matched to a gene: 4. CDR3 length: 15 residues. Germline lookup yields CDR1 KGHSH and CDR2 LQKENI.